This T cell receptor beta chain came from a study of OX40 agonist ivuxolimab in advanced cancers. The CDR3 totals 12 residues. V lost 1 base and J lost 5, with 6 bases in between. Germline V lookup: CDR1 KGHSH, CDR2 LQKENI. Findings of the study overall: Nonresponders, in some cases, also had low normalized T-cell clonal expansion.

TCRdb keeps only in-frame clones here, not all; method: immunoSEQ multiplex PCR. The sample lists tens of thousands of clones, 87% occurring once. Comment on this clone: Antigen specificity is unknown.

This TCR was sampled from an adult with an advanced solid tumor such as melanoma, head and neck, liver or kidney cancer. The specimen was CD4+ or CD8+ T cells sorted from blood, collected in a trial of the OX40 agonist ivuxolimab. The chain uses TRBV18 and TRBJ2-7; D may be TRBD2 (5 bases). The CDR3 loop is CASSPLGDEQYF. The CDR3 DNA follows: TGTGCCAGCTCACCACTGGGAGACGAGCAGTACTTC.